These 15 T cell receptor beta chains were all obtained from the same sample, sequenced in a study of Graves' ophthalmopathy and Graves' hyperthyroidism. Amplified TCR beta CDR3 regions were obtained using RNA transcripts as template. The first round was an RT-PCR with HTBI primers, and the second round was a multiplex PCR. TCRdb fed the multiplex PCR reads into MiXCR, producing one record per CDR3 protein. This table holds tens of thousands of distinct CDR3 sequences, 50% found once. Input material: peripheral blood. The receptors were gathered from an adult woman with stable Graves' hyperthyroidism.

Of note for this clonotype: Lacking the conserved final phenylalanine or tryptophan, this CDR3 likely reflects a read error. Because the CDR3's place on the DNA is in doubt, the DNA is left out and the CDR3 is given as listed by TCRdb. The V gene is TRBV20-1, the J gene TRBJ1-2; TRBD1 is the table's D call, not checked against the DNA. The length of the CDR3 is 9 amino acids, counting both ends. Germline CDR1 and CDR2: DFQATT and SNEGSKA (reference sequence). CDR3 amino acids: CSARPSTGG.

This clonotype was seen many times. The rearrangement links TRBV2 to TRBJ1-5, with a tentative D call TRBD1 (5 bases). The CDR3 runs to 19 residues. From germline, CDR1 is SNHLY and CDR2 FYNNEI. Trimming removed 1 base at V and 4 bases at J, with 23 bases between. The CDR3 DNA follows: TGTGCCAGCAGTGAAGATCCAGGGAGTGTAGGACGGATTAATCAGCCCCAGCATTTT. Its protein product is CASSEDPGSVGRINQPQHF.

Regarding this clonotype: One end of the junction does not line up with germline, which may come from a read error. The chain combines TRBV5-1 with TRBJ2-5; TRBD1 agrees at 7 bases. Germline V gene data show CDR1 as SGHRS and CDR2 as YFSETQ. CDR3 size: 14 residues. In nucleotides, the CDR3 is TGCGCCTGCAGCCCCGGGACAGTCCAAGGAGACCAGTACTTC. Translating gives CACSPGTVQGDQYF. Variable domain in full (rest from reference TRBV5-1 and TRBJ2-5): KAGVTQTPRYLIKTRGQQVTLSCSPISGHRSVSWYQQTPGQGLQFLFEYFSETQRNKGNFPGRFSGRQFSNSRSEMNVSTLELGDSALYLCACSPGTVQGDQYFGPGTRLLVL.

This clonotype was observed at least ten times. This chain joins TRBV18 and TRBJ2-5, with TRBD2 as a possible D gene (6 bases). The CDR3 totals 15 residues. V was pared by 0 bases and J by 6 bases, with 14 bases between. Looked up from germline, CDR1 is KGHSH and CDR2 is LQKENI. The CDR3 DNA is TGTGCCAGCTCACCACCCCCTAGCGCCTCACAGACCCAGTACTTC. Its protein product is CASSPPPSASQTQYF.

In this sample, this clonotype turned up many times. V gene TRBV7-8 combines with J gene TRBJ1-5, with D possibly TRBD1 on 5 matching bases. The CDR3 runs to 16 residues. V lost 0 bases and J 4 bases, leaving 13 bases between the germline ends. Germline-derived CDR1 and CDR2 are SGHVS and FQNEAQ. CDR3 nucleotide sequence: TGTGCCAGCAGCTTAGCCGGCAGGGTTTGGAATCAGCCCCAGCATTTT. This codes for CASSLAGRVWNQPQHF.

On this clonotype: A much larger clone lies one base from this, so it may be a read error. The chain links TRBV29-1 to TRBJ2-1; 14 nucleotides align to TRBD2. Looked up from germline, CDR1 is SQVTM and CDR2 is ANQGSEA. CDR3 length: 17 amino acids. In DNA form, the CDR3 reads TGCAGCCTTGAAGGGACTAGCGGGAGCGATAGGTACAATGAGCAGTTCTTC. Its translation is CSLEGTSGSDRYNEQFF.

The chain carries TRBV19 and TRBJ1-1; TRBD1 agrees at 8 bases. The V gene end was trimmed by 4 bases and the J gene end by 0 bases; junction bases not matched to a gene: 4. The CDR3 runs to 15 residues. Germline assignment: CDR1 LNHDA and CDR2 SQIVND (reference sequence). This chain's CDR3 is CASSTAGGVNTEAFF. For the CDR3, the DNA is TGTGCCAGTAGTACCGCAGGGGGCGTGAACACTGAAGCTTTCTTT. The full variable domain, in which reference TRBV19 and TRBJ1-1 provide the parts outside the CDR3, is DGGITQSPKYLFRKEGQNVTLSCEQNLNHDAMYWYRQDPGQGLRLIYYSQIVNDFQKGDIAEGYSVSREKKESFPLTVTSAQKNPTAFYLCASSTAGGVNTEAFFGQGTRLTVV.

The chain employs TRBV24-1 and TRBJ2-5; 13 bases align to TRBD2. J lost 5 bases, V lost 1 base, and 3 bases had no gene match. Germline V gives CDR1 KGHDR, CDR2 SFDVKD. The CDR3 runs to 16 residues. CDR3 protein: CATSDFGTSGTETQYF. CDR3 nucleotides: TGTGCCACCAGTGATTTCGGGACTAGCGGGACCGAGACCCAGTACTTC.

This clonotype was detected a few times. V is TRBV25-1 and J is TRBJ2-5; TRBD1 agrees at 8 bases. Germline CDR1 MGHDK, CDR2 SYGVNS. V lost 5 bases and J lost 5; bases outside the gene matches: 7. The CDR3 has 14 residues. The CDR3, as DNA: TGTGCCAGCAGTTACCGGACAGGGACGGAGACCCAGTACTTC. It codes for CASSYRTGTETQYF.

This clonotype was picked up many times. The J gene is TRBJ2-7, the V gene TRBV7-6; 9 bases map to TRBD2. The CDR3 runs 15 residues. V dropped 1 base and J dropped 3; count of bases not matched to a gene: 4. Germline values: CDR1 SGHVS, CDR2 FNYEAQ. This CDR3 reads CASSLERLAVYEQYF. DNA for the CDR3: TGTGCCAGCAGCTTAGAGAGACTAGCGGTCTACGAGCAGTACTTC.

This clonotype was found many times. The rearrangement links TRBV6-1 to TRBJ1-1; no clear D. The CDR3 spans 15 residues. Trimming removed 2 bases at V and 4 bases at J, with 14 bases between. Germline loops: CDR1 MNHNS, CDR2 SASEGT. CDR3 nucleotides: TGTGCCAGCAGTGAAACCCCTACCTGGACCACTGAAGCTTTCTTT. Translation gives CASSETPTWTTEAFF.

In this sample, this clonotype turned up many times. The chain uses TRBV2 and TRBJ1-2, with D possibly TRBD1 on 5 matching bases. Germline CDR1 SNHLY, CDR2 FYNNEI. The CDR3 spans 12 residues. Trimming removed 8 bases at V and 4 bases at J, with 11 bases between. The CDR3 here is CASGAASYGYTF. The DNA of the CDR3 is TGTGCCAGCGGGGCAGCTAGCTATGGCTACACCTTC.

The chain combines TRBV5-6 with TRBJ2-7; the match to TRBD1 covers 7 bases. Germline-derived CDR1 and CDR2 are SGHDT and YYEEEE. The CDR3 is 14 amino acids. The V and J ends lost 4 bases and 2 bases, in that order; junction bases with no gene match: 6. The CDR3 DNA reads TGTGCCAGCAGCCGAGGGACAGCAACCTACGAGCAGTACTTC. As protein: CASSRGTATYEQYF.

At least ten counts were recorded for this clonotype. This rearrangement joins TRBV4-2 to TRBJ2-7; 9 positions match TRBD2. Germline V lookup: CDR1 LGHNA, CDR2 YNFKEQ. V dropped 0 bases and J dropped 4; count of bases not matched to a gene: 10. The CDR3 extends over 17 amino acids. The DNA for the CDR3 is TGTGCCAGCAGCCAAGATCTTGGGGTAGCGGGAGATTACGAGCAGTACTTC. Translating gives CASSQDLGVAGDYEQYF.

The V and J genes are TRBV6-5 and TRBJ1-1; TRBD1 agrees at 7 bases. This CDR3 has 14 residues. The germline gives CDR1 MNHEY, CDR2 SVGAGI. The V segment lost 5 bases and the J segment 3 bases; nucleotides outside the gene matches: 6. CDR3 in DNA: TGTGCCAGCAGTGTAGACAGGGATGACACTGAAGCTTTCTTT. Its protein is CASSVDRDDTEAFF.